This T cell receptor beta chain originates from a study of cytomegalovirus exposure and HLA in healthy donors. Note on this clone: The target antigen is unknown.

Whole-study findings and limits: A missense DCLRE1C variant was associated with V- and J-gene trimming of TCR beta chains in a later analysis, and an independent cohort replicated the association. In a later analysis, HLA-associated TCR beta chains were more clonally expanded than equally common others.

Primers included in the PCR were 60 Vbeta and 13 Jbeta primers. Repertoires were generated with immunoSEQ multiplex PCR, while TCRdb's copy carries only in-frame clones and drops some. This table has about 130,000 clones, roughly four fifths appearing once. V dropped 7 bases and J dropped 1 base, with 12 bases sitting between them. The germline V gene encodes CDR1 SGDLS and CDR2 YYNGEE. This CDR3 region has 14 residues. The V gene is TRBV9, the J gene TRBJ1-5; TRBD1 is a possible D gene (5 bases). Material: PBMCs. The receptor was isolated from a man in his fifties in good health and CMV-seronegative. The CDR3 DNA reads TGTGCCAGCGTATGGGGCCGGAGCAATCAGCCCCAGCATTTT. Protein: CASVWGRSNQPQHF.